This entry features one TCR beta chain sequence. What it binds is not known. Sequencing was performed with immunoSEQ multiplex PCR; in TCRdb, only in-frame clones are kept and a portion is missing. The sample consists of tens of thousands of clones, 94% of them appearing once. This entry is derived from a study of T cells after posttransplantation cyclophosphamide. The related graft donor's blood sample was taken on the day of bone marrow donation. Study-wide results and limits: TRB clonality was highly associated with recipient CMV seropositivity and reactivation. Donor CD8+ memory clones often dominated recipient blood repertoires at later times. Skin or GI-infiltrating T cells shared few TRB sequences with blood.

This receptor was identified in a woman in her thirties in good health and a related stem cell transplant donor. The material sequenced was PBMCs.

The CDR3: CASSSGHGTDTQYF. The CDR3 DNA sequence: TGCGCCAGCAGCTCCGGACACGGCACAGATACGCAGTATTTT. V and J are TRBV4-3 and TRBJ2-3, with a possible D match to TRBD1 (5 bases). Germline V CDR1 and CDR2: LGHNA, YSLEER. Trimming removed 5 bases from V and 1 base from J, with 10 bases in between. The length of the CDR3 is 14 residues.